This TCR beta chain was retrieved from a study of blood T cell repertoires in COVID-19 (dated by TCRdb to the early 2020s). At the level of the whole study: Samples from collaborators originated in the United States, Italy and Spain and spanned both the acute and convalescent phases of COVID-19. Where available, HLA class I and class II types were obtained from metadata supplied by the sample provider rather than from assay-based typing. A freely available public database, intended as a resource for researchers studying the immune response to SARS-CoV-2, is where the repertoires were released. Sample metadata almost always included a de-identified subject ID, COVID-19 status, age in years and sex. The prospective study material was composed of cDNA or gDNA derived from T cells, B-cell-depleted T cells, or PBMCs. The dataset comprised deeply sampled blood TCRbeta repertoires from subjects exposed to, actively infected with, or recovered from COVID-19. Samples were obtained from the ongoing ImmuneRACE study (first 160 participants) and from 1,254 subjects provided by 6 global collaborators. The investigation overall reported the following: The amount of clinical and demographic metadata varied by source and participant and was provided uncurated.

Trimming leaves V shorter by 3 bases and J shorter by 1 base, with the junction holding 2 bases beyond the gene matches. The cysteine opens and the phenylalanine closes a CDR3 of 16 amino acids. Only the CDR3 DNA is retained, 48 bases long and in frame from the first base. The germline V gene yields KGHDR for CDR1 and SFDVKD for CDR2. Enrolling through a virtual design, the prospective study's participants ranged in age from about 18 to 100 years and lived across 24 United States geographic areas. In the prospective study, participants were assigned to cohorts based on the clinical history participants reported in a screening survey and a study questionnaire. Each participant in the prospective study had whole blood, serum and a nasopharyngeal or oropharyngeal swab collected by mobile phlebotomists. Additional blood draws and questionnaires over an approximately two-month period could optionally be provided by prospective study participants. Blood samples from the prospective study were shipped frozen or at room temperature prior to DNA extraction.

Only one count was recorded for this clone. Which antigen it targets is not known. Base quality data are lacking; no much larger clone is found one base away. TCRbeta CDR3 regions were amplified from genomic DNA using the immunoSEQ Assay, a bias-controlled multiplex PCR. Per the source publication's procedure: Nucleated cell counts per sample were estimated from amplification of reference gene primers within the assay. Sequence reads were collapsed and filtered to measure the absolute abundance of every unique TCRbeta CDR3 rearrangement. For each sample, productive Simpson clonality was calculated as the square root of Simpson's diversity index across productive rearrangements. Here the immuneACCESS table is served through TCRdb, limited to in-frame sequences with V and J called. Missing clones are a known gap in these copies; in checked studies unresolved V genes cover under half, and the rest lacks a known reason. That table is the source of V, J and clone size, and D and trimming were worked out from the DNA. For this sample the table gives roughly 300,000 clones, of which roughly 91% were detected only once. Of the sample, about 2.5% falls within the top ten clones.

The sample was PBMCs or T cells enriched from blood (not recorded which). The TCR originated in a woman between 35 and 50 years old with acute COVID-19. Recombination connected TRBV24-1 to TRBJ2-6; TRBD1 aligns with 7 central bases. The CDR3: CATSDRQGSGANVLTF. The DNA reads as follows: TGTGCCACCAGTGATCGACAGGGTTCTGGGGCCAACGTCCTGACTTTC.